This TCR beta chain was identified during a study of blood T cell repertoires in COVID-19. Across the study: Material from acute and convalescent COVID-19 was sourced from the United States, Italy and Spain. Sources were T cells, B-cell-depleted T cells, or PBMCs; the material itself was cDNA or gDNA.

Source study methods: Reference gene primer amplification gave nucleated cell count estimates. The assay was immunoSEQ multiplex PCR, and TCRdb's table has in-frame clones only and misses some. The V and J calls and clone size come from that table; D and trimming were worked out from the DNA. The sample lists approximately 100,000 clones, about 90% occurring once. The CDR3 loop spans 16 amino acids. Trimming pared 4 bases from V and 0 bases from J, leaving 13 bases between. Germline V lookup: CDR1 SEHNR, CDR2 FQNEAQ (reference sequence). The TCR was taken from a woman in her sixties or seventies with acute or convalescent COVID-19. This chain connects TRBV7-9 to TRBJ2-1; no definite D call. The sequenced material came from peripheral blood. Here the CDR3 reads CASSSHLRSSYNEQFF. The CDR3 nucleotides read TGTGCCAGCAGCTCCCACTTGAGGAGCTCCTACAATGAGCAGTTCTTC.